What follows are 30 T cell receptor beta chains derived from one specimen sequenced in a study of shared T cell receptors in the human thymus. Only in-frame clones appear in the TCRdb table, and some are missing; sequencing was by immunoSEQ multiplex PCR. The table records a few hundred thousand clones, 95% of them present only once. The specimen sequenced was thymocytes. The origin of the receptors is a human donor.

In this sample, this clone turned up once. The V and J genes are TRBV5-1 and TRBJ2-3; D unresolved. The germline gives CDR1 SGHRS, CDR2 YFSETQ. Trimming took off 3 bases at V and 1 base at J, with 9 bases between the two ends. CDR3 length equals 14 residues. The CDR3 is CASSSTERTDTQYF. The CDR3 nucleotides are TGCGCCAGCAGCTCGACGGAGCGCACAGATACGCAGTATTTT.

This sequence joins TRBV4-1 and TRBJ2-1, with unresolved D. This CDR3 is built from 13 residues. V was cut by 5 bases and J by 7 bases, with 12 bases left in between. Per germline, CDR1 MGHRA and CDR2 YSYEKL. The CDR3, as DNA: TGCGCCAGCAGCGTTATAGGTCCGAATGAGCAGTTCTTC. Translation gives CASSVIGPNEQFF.

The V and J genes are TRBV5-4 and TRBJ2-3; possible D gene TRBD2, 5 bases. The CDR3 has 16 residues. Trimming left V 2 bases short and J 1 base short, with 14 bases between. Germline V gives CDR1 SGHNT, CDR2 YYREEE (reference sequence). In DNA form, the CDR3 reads TGTGCCAGCAGCTTACCCGGGATAGGAGGCACAGATACGCAGTATTTT. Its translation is CASSLPGIGGTDTQYF.

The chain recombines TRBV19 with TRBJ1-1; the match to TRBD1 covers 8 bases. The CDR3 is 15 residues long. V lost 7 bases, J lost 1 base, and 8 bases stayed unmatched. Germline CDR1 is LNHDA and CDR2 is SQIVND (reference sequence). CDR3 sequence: CASTDPGGRNTEAFF. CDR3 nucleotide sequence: TGTGCCAGTACCGACCCAGGGGGCCGGAACACTGAAGCTTTCTTT.

The CDR3 loop is CAWLDRGRNEKLFF. CDR3 DNA: TGTGCCTGGCTGGACAGGGGCCGGAATGAAAAACTGTTTTTT. The chain joins TRBV30 to TRBJ1-4, with TRBD1 matching over 9 bases. Germline loops: CDR1 GTSNPN, CDR2 SVGIG (reference sequence). The CDR3 is 14 amino acids. Trimming cost V 5 bases and J 5 bases; bases outside gene matches: 6.

In nucleotides, the CDR3 is TGCGCCAGCACCCGTCCCTCCTACGAGCAGTACTTC. Translating gives CASTRPSYEQYF. The V and J genes are TRBV10-2 and TRBJ2-7; D unclear. Germline V lookup: CDR1 WSHSY, CDR2 SAAADI. The CDR3 runs to 12 residues. The V gene lost 7 bases and the J gene lost 0 bases, with 7 bases spanning the gap.

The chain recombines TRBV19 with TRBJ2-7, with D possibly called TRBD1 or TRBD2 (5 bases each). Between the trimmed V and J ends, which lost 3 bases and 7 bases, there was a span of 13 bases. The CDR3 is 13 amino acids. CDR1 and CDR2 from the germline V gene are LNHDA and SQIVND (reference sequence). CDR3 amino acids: CASSIGAFREQYF. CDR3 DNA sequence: TGTGCCAGTAGTATCGGGGCTTTTAGGGAGCAGTACTTC. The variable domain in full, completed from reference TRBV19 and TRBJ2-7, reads DGGITQSPKYLFRKEGQNVTLSCEQNLNHDAMYWYRQDPGQGLRLIYYSQIVNDFQKGDIAEGYSVSREKKESFPLTVTSAQKNPTAFYLCASSIGAFREQYFGPGTRLTVT.

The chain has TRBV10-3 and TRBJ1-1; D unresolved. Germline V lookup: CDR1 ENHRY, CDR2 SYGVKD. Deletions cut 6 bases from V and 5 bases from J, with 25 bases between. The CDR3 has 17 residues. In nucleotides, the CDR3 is TGTGCCATCAGGGGCAACCTTAGGAGGCACGGAATTACTGAAGCTTTCTTT. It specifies CAIRGNLRRHGITEAFF.

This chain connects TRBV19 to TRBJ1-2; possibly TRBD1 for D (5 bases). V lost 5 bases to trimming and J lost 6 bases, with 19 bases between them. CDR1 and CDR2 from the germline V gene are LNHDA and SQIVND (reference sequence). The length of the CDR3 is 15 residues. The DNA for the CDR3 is TGTGCCAGTAGTCCCCAATCGTCCGGGGCCCATGGCTACACCTTC. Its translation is CASSPQSSGAHGYTF.

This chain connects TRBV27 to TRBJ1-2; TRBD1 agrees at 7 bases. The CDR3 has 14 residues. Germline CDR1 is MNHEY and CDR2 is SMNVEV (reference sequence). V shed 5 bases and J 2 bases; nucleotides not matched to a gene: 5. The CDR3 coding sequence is TGTGCCAGCAGTCCGACAGGGTACAACTATGGCTACACCTTC. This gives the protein CASSPTGYNYGYTF.

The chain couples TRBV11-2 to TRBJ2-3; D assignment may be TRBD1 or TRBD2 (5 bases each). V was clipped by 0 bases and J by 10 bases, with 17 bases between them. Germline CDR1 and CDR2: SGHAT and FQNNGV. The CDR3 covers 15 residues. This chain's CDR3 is CASSLDPGTPFPQYF. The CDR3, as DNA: TGTGCCAGCAGCTTAGATCCCGGGACGCCCTTTCCGCAGTATTTT.

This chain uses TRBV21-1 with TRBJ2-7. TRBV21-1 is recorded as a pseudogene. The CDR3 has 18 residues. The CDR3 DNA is TGTGCCAGCAGCAAAGTTAATAAGGGGACGTTGGAGGCTTACGAGCAGTACTTC. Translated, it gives CASSKVNKGTLEAYEQYF.

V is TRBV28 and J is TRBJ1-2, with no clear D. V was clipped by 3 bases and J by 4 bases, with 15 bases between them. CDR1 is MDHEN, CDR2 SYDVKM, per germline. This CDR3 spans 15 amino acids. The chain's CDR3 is CASSFLGPRAYGYTF. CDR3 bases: TGTGCCAGCAGTTTCTTAGGGCCCCGTGCCTATGGCTACACCTTC.

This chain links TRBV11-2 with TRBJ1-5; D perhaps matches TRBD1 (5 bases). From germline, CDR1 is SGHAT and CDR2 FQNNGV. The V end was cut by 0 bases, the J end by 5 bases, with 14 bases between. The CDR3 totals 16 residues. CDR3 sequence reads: CASSLDIGGLDQPQHF. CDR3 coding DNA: TGTGCCAGCAGCTTAGATATTGGGGGTCTGGATCAGCCCCAGCATTTT.

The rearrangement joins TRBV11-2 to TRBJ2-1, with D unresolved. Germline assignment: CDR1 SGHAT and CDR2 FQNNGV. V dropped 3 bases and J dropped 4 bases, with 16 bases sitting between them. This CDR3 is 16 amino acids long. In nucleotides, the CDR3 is TGTGCCAGCAGCTTCCAGAGAGGCGAGAGATACAATGAGCAGTTCTTC. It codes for CASSFQRGERYNEQFF.

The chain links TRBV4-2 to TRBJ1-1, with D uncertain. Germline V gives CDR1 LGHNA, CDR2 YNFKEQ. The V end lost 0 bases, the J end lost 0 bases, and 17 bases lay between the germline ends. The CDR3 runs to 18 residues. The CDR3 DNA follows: TGTGCCAGCAGCCAAGATCGAGGCTCAGGAGGGATGAACACTGAAGCTTTCTTT. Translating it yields CASSQDRGSGGMNTEAFF.

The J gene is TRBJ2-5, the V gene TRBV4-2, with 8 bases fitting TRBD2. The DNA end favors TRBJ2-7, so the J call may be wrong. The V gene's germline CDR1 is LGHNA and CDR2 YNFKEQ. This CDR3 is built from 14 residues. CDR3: CASSRKRERSEQYF. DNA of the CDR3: TGTGCCAGCAGCCGGAAGCGGGAGAGGTCCGAGCAGTACTTC.

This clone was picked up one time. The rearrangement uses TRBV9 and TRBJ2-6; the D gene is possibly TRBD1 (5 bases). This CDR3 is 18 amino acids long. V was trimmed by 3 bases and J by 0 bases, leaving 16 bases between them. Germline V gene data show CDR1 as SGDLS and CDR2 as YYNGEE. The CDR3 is CASSAQDRPASGANVLTF. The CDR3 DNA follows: TGTGCCAGCAGCGCCCAAGACAGACCCGCCTCTGGGGCCAACGTCCTGACTTTC.

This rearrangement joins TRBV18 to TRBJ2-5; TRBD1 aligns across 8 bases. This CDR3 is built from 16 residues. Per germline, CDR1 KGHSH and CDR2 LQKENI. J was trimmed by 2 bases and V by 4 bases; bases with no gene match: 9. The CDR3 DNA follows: TGTGCCAGCTCACGCGGACAGGGTAAGGGACAAGAGACCCAGTACTTC. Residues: CASSRGQGKGQETQYF.

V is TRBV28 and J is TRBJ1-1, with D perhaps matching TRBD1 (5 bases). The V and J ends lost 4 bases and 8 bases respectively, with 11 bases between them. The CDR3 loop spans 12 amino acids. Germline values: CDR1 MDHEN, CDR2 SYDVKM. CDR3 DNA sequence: TGTGCCAGCAGTTACGGGGCGCGGGAAGCTTTCTTT. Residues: CASSYGAREAFF.

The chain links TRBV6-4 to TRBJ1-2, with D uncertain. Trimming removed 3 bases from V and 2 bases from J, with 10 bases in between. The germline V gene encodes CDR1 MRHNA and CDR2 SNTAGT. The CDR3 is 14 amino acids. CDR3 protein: CASSEVKGNYGYTF. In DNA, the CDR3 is TGTGCCAGCAGTGAGGTTAAGGGCAACTATGGCTACACCTTC.

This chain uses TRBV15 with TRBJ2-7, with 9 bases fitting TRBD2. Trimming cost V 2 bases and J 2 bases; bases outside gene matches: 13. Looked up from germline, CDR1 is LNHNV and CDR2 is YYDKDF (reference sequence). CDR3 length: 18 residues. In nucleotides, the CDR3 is TGTGCCACCAGCAGAATTTGTGGAAGCGGGAGGACTACCTACGAGCAGTACTTC. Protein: CATSRICGSGRTTYEQYF.

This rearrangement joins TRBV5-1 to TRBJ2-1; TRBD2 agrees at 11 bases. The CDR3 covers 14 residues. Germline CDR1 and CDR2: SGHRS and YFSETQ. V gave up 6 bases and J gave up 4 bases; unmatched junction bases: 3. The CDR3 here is CASTGLADYNEQFF. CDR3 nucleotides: TGCGCCAGCACGGGACTAGCGGATTACAATGAGCAGTTCTTC.

CDR3 sequence reads: CASSPKLAGATYEQYF. In nucleotides, the CDR3 is TGTGCCAGCAGCCCTAAACTAGCGGGGGCCACCTACGAGCAGTACTTC. The chain couples TRBV7-2 to TRBJ2-7; 11 bases match TRBD2. J was trimmed by 2 bases and V by 5 bases; bases with no gene match: 8. There are 16 residues in the CDR3. CDR1 and CDR2 from the germline V gene are SGHTA and FQGNSA.

DNA of the CDR3: TGTGCCAGTACCATGCCCGGGGGGAACACCGGGGAGCTGTTTTTT. Translated: CASTMPGGNTGELFF. The chain has TRBV19 and TRBJ2-2; D might be TRBD2 (6 bases). CDR1 and CDR2 (germline): LNHDA, SQIVND (reference sequence). V gave up 7 bases and J gave up 1 base, with 13 bases separating them. This CDR3 is 15 amino acids long.

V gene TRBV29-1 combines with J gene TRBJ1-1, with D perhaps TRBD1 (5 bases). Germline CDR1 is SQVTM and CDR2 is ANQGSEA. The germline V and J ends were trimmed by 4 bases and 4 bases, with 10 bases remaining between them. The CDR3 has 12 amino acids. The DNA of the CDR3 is TGCAGCGTTGGAGGACATGGCACTGAAGCTTTCTTT. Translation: CSVGGHGTEAFF.

Here the CDR3 reads CASSLLGGMRFYNEQFF. The CDR3 DNA reads TGTGCCAGCAGTTTACTGGGCGGGATGAGATTTTACAATGAGCAGTTCTTC. The chain joins TRBV27 to TRBJ2-1, with D maybe TRBD2 (6 bases). There are 17 residues in the CDR3. Germline V lookup: CDR1 MNHEY, CDR2 SMNVEV (reference sequence). Trimming took off 2 bases at V and 4 bases at J, with 18 bases between the two ends.

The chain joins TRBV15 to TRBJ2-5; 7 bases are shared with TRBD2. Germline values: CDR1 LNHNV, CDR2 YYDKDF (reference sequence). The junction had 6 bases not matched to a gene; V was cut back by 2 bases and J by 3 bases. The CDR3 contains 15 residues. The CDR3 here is CATSRILAPKETQYF. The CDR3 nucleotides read TGTGCCACCAGCAGAATACTAGCGCCTAAAGAGACCCAGTACTTC.

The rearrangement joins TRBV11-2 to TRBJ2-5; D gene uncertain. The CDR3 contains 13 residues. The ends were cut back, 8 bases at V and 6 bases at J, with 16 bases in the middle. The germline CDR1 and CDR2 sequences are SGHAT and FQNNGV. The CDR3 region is CASRPGRLKTQYF. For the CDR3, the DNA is TGTGCCAGCCGCCCCGGGCGGTTGAAGACCCAGTACTTC.

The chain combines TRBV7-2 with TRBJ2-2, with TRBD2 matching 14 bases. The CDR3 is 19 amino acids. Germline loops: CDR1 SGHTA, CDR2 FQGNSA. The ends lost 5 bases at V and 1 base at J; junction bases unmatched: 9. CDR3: CASSRSPGTSGRNTGELFF. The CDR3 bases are TGTGCCAGCAGCCGATCCCCCGGGACTAGCGGGAGGAACACCGGGGAGCTGTTTTTT. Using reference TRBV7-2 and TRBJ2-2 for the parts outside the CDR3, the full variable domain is GAGVSQSPSNKVTEKGKDVELRCDPISGHTALYWYRQSLGQGLEFLIYFQGNSAPDKSGLPSDRFSAERTGGSVSTLTIQRTQQEDSAVYLCASSRSPGTSGRNTGELFFGEGSRLTVL.